This is a list of T cell receptor beta chains from one sample in a study of Graves' ophthalmopathy and Graves' hyperthyroidism. TCRdb processed the multiplex PCR reads anew with MiXCR; each CDR3 protein has one entry. The sample lists almost 750,000 distinct CDR3 sequences, 40% seen once, with around 40% in the top ten. Sequenced input: peripheral blood. These receptors were collected from an adult man with Graves' ophthalmopathy. The CDR3 runs from the conserved cysteine through the conserved F or W. D genes are given only for firm matches. The size of a clone is reported for some rows only, either as once, few or many, or as a class for expanded clones.

j_gene: TRBJ1-2; d_gene: TRBD1; len: 14; v_gene: TRBV12-3/TRBV12-4; abundance: -; CDR3aa: CASSETGGDYGYTF; CDR3nt: TGTGCCAGCAGTGAAACAGGGGGTGACTATGGCTACACCTTC
j_gene: TRBJ1-2; d_gene: -; len: 12; v_gene: TRBV15; abundance: -; CDR3aa: CATSIYRAGYTF; CDR3nt: TGTGCCACCAGCATATACAGGGCTGGCTACACCTTC
j_gene: TRBJ1-2; d_gene: -; len: 14; v_gene: TRBV19; abundance: few; CDR3aa: CASRTAGANYGYTF; CDR3nt: TGTGCCAGTCGGACGGCAGGAGCTAACTATGGCTACACCTTC
j_gene: TRBJ1-3; d_gene: TRBD1; len: 15; v_gene: TRBV10-3; abundance: few; CDR3aa: CAISARDSSGNTIYF; CDR3nt: TGTGCCATCAGTGCGCGGGACAGCTCTGGAAACACCATATATTTT
j_gene: TRBJ2-7; d_gene: -; len: 17; v_gene: TRBV2; abundance: few; CDR3aa: CASSISWGGGGTHEQYF; CDR3nt: TGTGCCAGCAGCATTAGTTGGGGCGGAGGGGGCACTCACGAGCAGTACTTC
j_gene: TRBJ1-4; d_gene: -; len: 10; v_gene: TRBV7-8; abundance: many; CDR3aa: CASSGQKLFF; CDR3nt: TGTGCCAGCAGTGGACAGAAACTGTTTTTT
j_gene: TRBJ2-7; d_gene: -; len: 10; v_gene: TRBV29-1; abundance: -; CDR3aa: CSVVTGEQYF; CDR3nt: TGCAGCGTTGTTACAGGCGAGCAGTACTTC
j_gene: TRBJ1-2; d_gene: -; len: 14; v_gene: TRBV9; abundance: many; CDR3aa: CASSVGETGYGYTF; CDR3nt: TGTGCCAGCAGCGTAGGGGAAACGGGCTATGGCTACACCTTC
j_gene: TRBJ1-4; d_gene: TRBD1; len: 14; v_gene: TRBV7-8; abundance: many; CDR3aa: CASSSDRGDEKLFF; CDR3nt: TGTGCCAGCAGCTCGGACAGGGGGGATGAAAAACTGTTTTTT
j_gene: TRBJ2-5; d_gene: -; len: 15; v_gene: TRBV5-8; abundance: -; CDR3aa: CASSLETGLRETQYF; CDR3nt: TGTGCCAGCAGCTTGGAAACGGGGTTGCGGGAGACCCAGTACTTC
j_gene: TRBJ2-7; d_gene: -; len: 12; v_gene: TRBV10-2; abundance: many; CDR3aa: CASRDSVYEQYF; CDR3nt: TGCGCCAGCAGGGACAGTGTATACGAGCAGTACTTC
j_gene: TRBJ2-5; d_gene: TRBD1; len: 12; v_gene: TRBV20-1; abundance: -; CDR3aa: CSAATGGETQYF; CDR3nt: TGCAGTGCTGCGACAGGGGGAGAGACCCAGTACTTC
j_gene: TRBJ2-5; d_gene: TRBD2; len: 16; v_gene: TRBV7-2; abundance: many; CDR3aa: CASSPTSGRAGETQYF; CDR3nt: TGTGCCAGCAGCCCCACTAGCGGGAGGGCCGGGGAGACCCAGTACTTC
j_gene: TRBJ2-7; d_gene: TRBD2; len: 15; v_gene: TRBV2; abundance: few; CDR3aa: CASSYGLAEYYEQYF; CDR3nt: TGTGCCAGCAGTTACGGACTAGCGGAGTACTACGAGCAGTACTTC
j_gene: TRBJ1-2; d_gene: TRBD1; len: 14; v_gene: TRBV7-2; abundance: many; CDR3aa: CASSRGTEDYGYTF; CDR3nt: TGTGCCAGCAGCCGGGGGACAGAGGACTATGGCTACACCTTC